The text below deals with one T cell receptor (beta chain). The authors' processing: From ImmunoSEQ came sequences covering only the junction and carrying no quality scores, so filtering differed. Libraries were prepared by immunoSEQ multiplex PCR; TCRdb keeps only in-frame clonotypes and omits some of them. The V and J calls and clone size were taken over from that table, and D and trimming were inferred from the DNA. Of 2,100,000 or so clones in the sample, under 97% are singletons; the top ten hold around 0.13%. The germline gives CDR1 MNHEY, CDR2 SMNVEV (reference sequence). The CDR3 totals 16 residues. With 8 bases clipped from V and 4 bases from J, the junction kept 14 bases outside the gene matches. The sample originates from a study of shared clonotypes between healthy human individuals.

The source is a young man in good health. Sequences were obtained from naive CD4+ T cells sorted from blood. Subset described: CD45RA+ positively selected. The chain combines TRBV27 with TRBJ2-7; 10 bases are a match to TRBD2. The CDR3 nucleotides read TGTGCCAGCCGAAGGAGAGGACTAGCGGATTCTTACGAGCAGTACTTC. Its protein product is CASRRRGLADSYEQYF.